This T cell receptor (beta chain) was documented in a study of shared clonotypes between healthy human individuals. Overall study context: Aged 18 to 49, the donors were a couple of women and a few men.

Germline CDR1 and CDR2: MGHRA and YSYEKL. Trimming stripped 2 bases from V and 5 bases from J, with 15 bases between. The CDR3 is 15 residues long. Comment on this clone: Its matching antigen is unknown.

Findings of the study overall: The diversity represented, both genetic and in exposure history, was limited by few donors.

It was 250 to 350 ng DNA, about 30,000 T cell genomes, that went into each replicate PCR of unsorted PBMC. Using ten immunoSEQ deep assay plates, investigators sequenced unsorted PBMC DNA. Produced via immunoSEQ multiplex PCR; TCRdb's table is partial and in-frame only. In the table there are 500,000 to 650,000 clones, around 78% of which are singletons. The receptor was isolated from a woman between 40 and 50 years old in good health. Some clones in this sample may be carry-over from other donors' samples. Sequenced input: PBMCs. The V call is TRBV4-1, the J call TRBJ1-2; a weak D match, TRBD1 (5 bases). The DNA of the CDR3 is TGCGCCAGCAGCCAATCCCGGGGCCAGACTTATGGCTACACCTTC. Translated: CASSQSRGQTYGYTF.